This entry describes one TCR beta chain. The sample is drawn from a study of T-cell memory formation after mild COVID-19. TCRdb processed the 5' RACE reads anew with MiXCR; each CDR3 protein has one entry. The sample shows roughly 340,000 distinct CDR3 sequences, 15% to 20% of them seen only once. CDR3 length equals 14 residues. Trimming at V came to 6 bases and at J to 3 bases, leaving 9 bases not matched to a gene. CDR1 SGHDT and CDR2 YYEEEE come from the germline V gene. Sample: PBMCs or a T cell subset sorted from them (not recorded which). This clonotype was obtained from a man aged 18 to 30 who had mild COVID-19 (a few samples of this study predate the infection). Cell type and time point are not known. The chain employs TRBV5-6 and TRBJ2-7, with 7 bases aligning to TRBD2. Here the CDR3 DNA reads TGTGCCAGCACCCTGGGGACTATGTACTACGAGCAGTACTTC. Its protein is CASTLGTMYYEQYF.